These 25 T cell receptor beta chains share one sample of origin, sequenced in a study of OX40 agonist ivuxolimab in advanced cancers. Assay used: immunoSEQ multiplex PCR; TCRdb lists only in-frame clones, some missing. The sample includes 95,000 to 150,000 clones, around 89% seen only once; the top ten take under 0.7%. The material was CD4+ or CD8+ T cells sorted from blood, obtained in a trial of the OX40 agonist ivuxolimab. All receptors come from an adult with an advanced solid tumor such as melanoma, head and neck, liver or kidney cancer.

The chain has TRBV30 and TRBJ1-2; TRBD1 is a possible D gene (5 bases). With 4 bases removed from V and 8 bases from J, the gap between germline ends came to 20 bases. This CDR3 spans 14 amino acids. The germline V gene encodes CDR1 GTSNPN and CDR2 SVGIG (reference sequence). CDR3 sequence: CAWTLGTSREGYTF. In DNA, the CDR3 is TGTGCCTGGACCCTCGGGACTTCGAGGGAAGGCTACACCTTC.

The CDR3 is CASTLGGQVWYGYTF. For the CDR3, the DNA is TGTGCCAGTACACTAGGGGGCCAAGTGTGGTATGGCTACACCTTC. The J gene is TRBJ1-2, the V gene TRBV19, with 7 bases matching TRBD1. With 7 bases clipped from V and 5 bases from J, the junction kept 13 bases outside the gene matches. Per germline, CDR1 LNHDA and CDR2 SQIVND (reference sequence). This CDR3 region has 15 residues.

CDR3 sequence reads: CASSWVETTDTQYF. CDR3 DNA: TGTGCCAGCAGCTGGGTCGAGACCACAGATACGCAGTATTTT. The chain uses TRBV11-2 and TRBJ2-3; D call uncertain. Trimming left V 4 bases short and J 2 bases short, with 10 bases between. The CDR3 length is 14 residues. Per germline, CDR1 SGHAT and CDR2 FQNNGV.

V gene TRBV5-6 combines with J gene TRBJ2-3; 10 bases line up with TRBD1. This CDR3 is 15 amino acids long. V was pared by 3 bases and J by 3 bases, with 4 bases of the junction left unmatched. Germline CDR1 is SGHDT and CDR2 is YYEEEE. DNA for the CDR3: TGTGCCAGCAGCTCGGGACAGGGGAGAACAGATACGCAGTATTTT. This sequence encodes CASSSGQGRTDTQYF.

This clone was detected only once. This chain uses TRBV6-5 with TRBJ2-3; 10 bases fit TRBD1. This CDR3 is 16 amino acids long. V was clipped by 4 bases and J by 6 bases; unmatched bases: 10. Germline CDR1 is MNHEY and CDR2 is SVGAGI. CDR3 protein: CASSWTGQGGGDTQYF. CDR3 in DNA: TGTGCCAGCAGTTGGACTGGACAGGGGGGTGGGGATACGCAGTATTTT.

The J gene is TRBJ2-7, the V gene TRBV5-6; D gene ambiguous. The V end lost 4 bases, the J end lost 0 bases, and 14 bases lay between the germline ends. The CDR3 extends over 15 amino acids. Per germline, CDR1 SGHDT and CDR2 YYEEEE. The CDR3 reads CASSPDGRSSYEQYF. For the CDR3, the DNA is TGTGCCAGCAGCCCGGACGGACGAAGCTCCTACGAGCAGTACTTC.

V gene TRBV7-2 combines with J gene TRBJ2-5; 12 bases agree with TRBD2. The ends lost 4 bases at V and 5 bases at J; junction bases unmatched: 5. The CDR3 spans 15 residues. From germline, CDR1 is SGHTA and CDR2 FQGNSA. The CDR3: CASSSVGTSGETQYF. The CDR3 DNA reads TGTGCCAGCAGCTCCGTCGGGACTAGCGGGGAGACCCAGTACTTC.

The chain combines TRBV9 with TRBJ2-5; TRBD1 is a possible D gene (6 bases). This CDR3 is built from 15 residues. V lost 4 bases and J lost 5, with 18 bases in between. CDR1 is SGDLS and CDR2 is YYNGEE in the germline V gene. The CDR3 loop is CASSISIGGGETQYF. The CDR3 DNA is TGTGCCAGCAGCATTAGCATAGGGGGTGGGGAGACCCAGTACTTC.

The V call is TRBV25-1, the J call TRBJ2-7, with unresolved D. The CDR3 contains 11 residues. The germline V gene encodes CDR1 MGHDK and CDR2 SYGVNS. V was shortened by 3 bases and J by 1 base, with 1 base between the two germline ends. The CDR3 here is CASSDSYEQYF. The CDR3 DNA sequence: TGTGCCAGCAGTGATTCCTACGAGCAGTACTTC.

The chain has TRBV6-1 and TRBJ1-3; D ambiguous. Germline V gene sequence: CDR1 MNHNS, CDR2 SASEGT. The V end lost 5 bases, the J end lost 8 bases, and 10 bases lay between the germline ends. The CDR3 has 12 residues. CDR3 sequence: CASSLRRDTIYF. CDR3 bases: TGTGCCAGCAGTCTTCGGAGGGACACCATATATTTT.

A few counts support this clone. This chain uses TRBV4-1 with TRBJ2-5; D is undetermined. The CDR3 loop spans 14 amino acids. Trimming left V 0 bases short and J 5 bases short, with 10 bases between. Germline-derived CDR1 and CDR2 are MGHRA and YSYEKL. The CDR3 here is CASSQDWLIETQYF. DNA of the CDR3: TGCGCCAGCAGCCAAGATTGGTTGATCGAGACCCAGTACTTC.

This chain uses TRBV5-1 with TRBJ1-2; D not certain. The CDR3 contains 14 residues. Trimming cost V 4 bases and J 7 bases, with 17 bases left between them. Per germline, CDR1 SGHRS and CDR2 YFSETQ. The DNA of the CDR3 is TGCGCCAGCAGCCTCGAAGGTCCGGGAACTGGCTACACCTTC. This sequence encodes CASSLEGPGTGYTF.

A word on this clone: The sample contains more than one DNA sequence encoding this CDR3. This chain joins TRBV7-9 and TRBJ1-5; D gene uncertain. The CDR3 runs to 12 residues. In germline, CDR1 is SEHNR, CDR2 FQNEAQ (reference sequence). V lost 5 bases to trimming and J lost 5 bases, with 7 bases between them. The CDR3 region is CASSRGDQPQHF. Here the CDR3 DNA reads TGTGCCAGCAGCCGCGGTGATCAGCCCCAGCATTTT.

CDR3 DNA: TGTGCCAGCAGCGTAGTCTTTTACGAGCAGTTCTTC. It is translated as CASSVVFYEQFF. The rearrangement uses TRBV9 and TRBJ2-1; D is uncertain. V shed 0 bases and J shed 10 bases, with 8 bases lying between them. CDR3 length: 12 residues. Germline V CDR1 and CDR2: SGDLS, YYNGEE.

The rearrangement joins TRBV9 to TRBJ1-1; unclear D gene. CDR1 SGDLS and CDR2 YYNGEE come from the germline V gene. The CDR3 length is 14 residues. V lost 1 base and J 4 bases, leaving 11 bases between the germline ends. CDR3 protein: CASSVLDLGTEAFF. The CDR3 coding sequence is TGTGCCAGCAGCGTACTCGACTTGGGCACTGAAGCTTTCTTT.

This chain joins TRBV7-2 and TRBJ2-1; 14 positions agree with TRBD2. V lost 6 bases and J lost 0; bases outside the gene matches: 7. Per germline, CDR1 SGHTA and CDR2 FQGNSA. The CDR3 totals 18 residues. As DNA, the CDR3 is TGTGCCAGCAGTACGGGACTAGCGGGGGCCAGCTCCTACAATGAGCAGTTCTTC. Its protein is CASSTGLAGASSYNEQFF.

The chain carries TRBV5-1 and TRBJ1-2, with 8 positions matching TRBD1. The CDR3 consists of 16 residues. The J segment lost 7 bases and the V segment lost 1 base, leaving 12 bases of the junction unmatched. In germline, CDR1 is SGHRS, CDR2 YFSETQ. CDR3 sequence: CASSLLDRDRKGGYTF. The CDR3 bases are TGCGCCAGCAGCTTGCTGGACCGGGACAGGAAAGGTGGCTACACCTTC. The variable domain in full, with the rest retrieved from reference TRBV5-1 and TRBJ1-2, is KAGVTQTPRYLIKTRGQQVTLSCSPISGHRSVSWYQQTPGQGLQFLFEYFSETQRNKGNFPGRFSGRQFSNSRSEMNVSTLELGDSALYLCASSLLDRDRKGGYTFGSGTRLTVV.

The chain couples TRBV29-1 to TRBJ1-1; maybe TRBD1 (5 bases). The germline V and J ends were trimmed by 7 bases and 7 bases, with 13 bases remaining between them. The CDR3 is 11 residues long. CDR1 and CDR2 from the germline V gene are SQVTM and ANQGSEA. CDR3 loop: CSATRDGEAFF. CDR3 coding DNA: TGCAGCGCAACCCGGGACGGTGAAGCTTTCTTT.

The chain recombines TRBV28 with TRBJ2-5; D is uncertain. The CDR3 is made up of 13 amino acids. Trimming pared 5 bases from V and 3 bases from J, leaving 10 bases between. CDR1 and CDR2 from the germline V gene are MDHEN and SYDVKM. The CDR3: CASSRHDEETQYF. The DNA for the CDR3 is TGTGCCAGCAGTCGACACGATGAAGAGACCCAGTACTTC.

The CDR3 coding sequence is TGTGCCAGCAGCCCCTGGGGACAGGGCGATGAGCAGTTCTTC. Translating it yields CASSPWGQGDEQFF. This chain uses TRBV11-3 with TRBJ2-1, with TRBD1 identical over 9 bases. This CDR3 is 14 amino acids long. Germline values: CDR1 SGHNT, CDR2 YENEEA. J gave up 8 bases and V 5 bases, and 7 bases lay outside the gene matches.

This clone was observed a few times. The genes are TRBV14 and TRBJ2-1; 7 bases map to TRBD2. Trimming at V came to 1 base and at J to 4 bases, leaving 4 bases not matched to a gene. Germline lookup yields CDR1 SGHDN and CDR2 FVKESK. The CDR3 is 15 residues long. The CDR3 is CASSQAGTMYNEQFF. The CDR3 DNA is TGTGCCAGCAGCCAAGCCGGGACTATGTACAATGAGCAGTTCTTC.

This chain joins TRBV10-3 and TRBJ1-5; D remains unclear. The CDR3 loop spans 13 amino acids. The germline CDR1 and CDR2 sequences are ENHRY and SYGVKD. Trimming took off 3 bases at V and 5 bases at J, with 8 bases between the two ends. As DNA, the CDR3 is TGTGCCATCAGTGATGGAGATTATCAGCCCCAGCATTTT. It is translated as CAISDGDYQPQHF.

The chain combines TRBV28 with TRBJ1-6; 9 nucleotides agree with TRBD1. The germline gives CDR1 MDHEN, CDR2 SYDVKM. The ends lost 1 base at V and 5 bases at J; junction bases unmatched: 3. The CDR3 contains 16 residues. The CDR3 DNA reads as TGTGCCAGCAGTTTATTCGGGACAGGGAATAATTCACCCCTCCACTTT. Translation: CASSLFGTGNNSPLHF.

The V gene is TRBV10-2, the J gene TRBJ1-5; a weak D match, TRBD1 (5 bases). This CDR3 has 14 residues. V gave up 1 base and J gave up 5 bases, with 9 bases separating them. CDR1 is WSHSY and CDR2 is SAAADI in the germline V gene. The CDR3 bases are TGCGCCAGCAGTGAGTTGACGGGGGATCAGCCCCAGCATTTT. This encodes CASSELTGDQPQHF.

For this clone: This same CDR3 is encoded by further DNA sequences in the sample. The CDR3: CASSPGREQYF. CDR3 in DNA: TGTGCCAGCTCACCAGGAAGGGAGCAGTACTTC. V gene TRBV18 combines with J gene TRBJ2-7; D remains unclear. This CDR3 is built from 11 residues. Germline V CDR1 and CDR2: KGHSH, LQKENI. Trimming left V 2 bases short and J 7 bases short, with 6 bases between.